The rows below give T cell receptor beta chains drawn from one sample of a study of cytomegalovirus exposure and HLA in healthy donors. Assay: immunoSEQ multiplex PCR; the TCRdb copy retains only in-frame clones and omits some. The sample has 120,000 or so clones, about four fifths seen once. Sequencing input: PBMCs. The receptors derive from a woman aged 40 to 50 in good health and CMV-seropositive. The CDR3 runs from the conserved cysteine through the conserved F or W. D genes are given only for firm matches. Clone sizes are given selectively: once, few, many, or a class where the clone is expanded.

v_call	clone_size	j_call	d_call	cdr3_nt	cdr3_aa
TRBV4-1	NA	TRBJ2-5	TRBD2	TGCGCCAGCAGCCAAGTGGGGATGCTAGCGGGAGGGCCCCAGGAAAGGGTGACCCAGTACTTC	CASSQVGMLAGGPQERVTQYF
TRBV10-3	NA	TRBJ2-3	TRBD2	TGTGCCATCTCACCGCGGGAGTTGAACACAGATACGCAGTATTTT	CAISPRELNTDTQYF
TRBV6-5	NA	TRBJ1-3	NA	TGTGCCAGCAGTTACTCGTGGGCAACCTCTGGAAACACCATATATTTT	CASSYSWATSGNTIYF
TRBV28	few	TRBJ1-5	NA	TGTGCCAGCAGTCCTCCCTCCTGGGGAGGGGGTAGCAATCAGCCCCAGCATTTT	CASSPPSWGGGSNQPQHF
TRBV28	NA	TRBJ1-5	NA	TGTGCCAGCAGTTTATTTCGGTTGGTGGGAGCTAATCAGCCCCAGCATTTT	CASSLFRLVGANQPQHF
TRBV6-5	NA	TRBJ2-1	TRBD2	TGTGCCAGCAGTTACGGGGCTAGCGGCCCGGATGAGCAGTTCTTC	CASSYGASGPDEQFF
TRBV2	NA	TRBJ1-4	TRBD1	TGTGCCATCCGGGACAGGATTAATGAAAAACTGTTTTTT	CAIRDRINEKLFF
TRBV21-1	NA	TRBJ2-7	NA	TGTGCCAGCAGCGATCAAGGGGGACTAGCGGGAGTGTTGACCTACGAGCAGTACTTC	CASSDQGGLAGVLTYEQYF
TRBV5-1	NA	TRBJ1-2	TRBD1	TGCGCCAGCAGCTTCGCGCAGGGGGACTACACCTTC	CASSFAQGDYTF
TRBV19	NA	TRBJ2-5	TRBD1	TGTGCCAGTAGTATACAGGGACAGGGGGGAGAGACCCAGTACTTC	CASSIQGQGGETQYF
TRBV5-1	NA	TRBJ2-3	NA	TGCGCCAGCAGCTTAATTCCGGGCACAGATACGCAGTATTTT	CASSLIPGTDTQYF
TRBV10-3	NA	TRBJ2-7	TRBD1	TGTGCCATCAGTGGAGACAGGGTGGCGTCCTACGAGCAGTACTTC	CAISGDRVASYEQYF
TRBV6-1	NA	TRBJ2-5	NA	TGTGCCAGCACAAAAGGGGGGGTAGGGGAGACCCAGTACTTC	CASTKGGVGETQYF
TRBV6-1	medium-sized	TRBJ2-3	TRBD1	TGTGCCAGCAATCGACAGGGGGATTCAGATACGCAGTATTTT	CASNRQGDSDTQYF